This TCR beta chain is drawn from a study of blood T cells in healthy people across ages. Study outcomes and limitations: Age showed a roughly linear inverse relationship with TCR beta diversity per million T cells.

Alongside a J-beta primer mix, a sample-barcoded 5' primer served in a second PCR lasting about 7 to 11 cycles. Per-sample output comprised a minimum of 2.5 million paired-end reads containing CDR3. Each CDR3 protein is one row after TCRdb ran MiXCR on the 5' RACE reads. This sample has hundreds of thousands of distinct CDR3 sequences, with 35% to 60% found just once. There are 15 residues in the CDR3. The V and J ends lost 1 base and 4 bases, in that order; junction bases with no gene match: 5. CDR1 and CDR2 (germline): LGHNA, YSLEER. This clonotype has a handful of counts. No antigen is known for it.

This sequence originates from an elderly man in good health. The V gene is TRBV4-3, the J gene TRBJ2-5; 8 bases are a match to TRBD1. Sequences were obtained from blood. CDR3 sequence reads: CASSQVSGTGETQYF. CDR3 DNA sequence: TGCGCCAGCAGCCAAGTCTCCGGGACAGGAGAGACCCAGTACTTC.